This T cell receptor (beta chain) was found in a study of blood T cells in healthy people across ages. Combining a sample-barcoded 5' primer with a J-beta primer mix, a second PCR ran for roughly 7 to 11 cycles. Per sample, CDR3-containing paired-end reads numbered at least 2.5 million. TCRdb processed the 5' RACE reads anew with MiXCR; each CDR3 protein has one entry. The sample has roughly 1,300,000 distinct CDR3 sequences; roughly 60% are singletons. The CDR3 has 15 amino acids. J gave up 0 bases and V 5 bases, and 5 bases lay outside the gene matches. Germline V gene sequence: CDR1 SEHNR, CDR2 FQNEAQ (reference sequence). Many counts were recorded for this clonotype.

The V call is TRBV7-9, the J call TRBJ1-1, with 8 nucleotides matching TRBD1. The TCR sequence derives from a man younger than 30 in good health. Sequenced material: blood. CDR3 amino acids: CASSPGQGLNTEAFF. The DNA for the CDR3 is TGTGCCAGCAGCCCCGGACAGGGCCTGAACACTGAAGCTTTCTTT.